This paragraph covers one T cell receptor beta chain sequence. What it binds is not known. This sample stems from a study of CXCR3-negative and CXCR3-positive naive CD8 T cells. Germline V gives CDR1 LGHNA, CDR2 YSLEER. CDR3 size: 16 residues. The method, 5' RACE with UMI labels, was used to prepare the TRB cDNA libraries. After re-calling the 5' RACE reads, TCRdb lists one entry per CDR3 protein, DNA absent. The table lists around 120,000 distinct CDR3 sequences. Study conclusions and caveats: Freshly isolated PBMCs were used in most assays, given partial CXCR3 loss after freezing. In naive cells, CXCR3-negative and CXCR3-positive subsets had similar TRBV-TRBJ usage; memory cells differed. CXCR3-positive naive cells had TRB CDR3s that were more hydrophobic than CXCR3-negative naive cells had. Sequencing showed both naive subsets with comparably high diversity, and memory CD8+ cells much lower.

Investigators sorted each CD8+ T cell subset in triplicate, taking over 250,000 cells each time. The specimen was naive CXCR3+ CD8+ T cells from blood. Subset defined: CD45RO-CCR7+CD27+CD95- naive CD8+ T cells expressing CXCR3 (TNR3+). The gene calls are TRBV4-3 and TRBJ2-5; the TRBD2 assignment by TCRdb is unverifiable without DNA. This TCR came from a human donor in good health. Some clones in this sample may be carry-over from other donors' samples. Here the CDR3 reads CASSQDLTGSQETQYF.